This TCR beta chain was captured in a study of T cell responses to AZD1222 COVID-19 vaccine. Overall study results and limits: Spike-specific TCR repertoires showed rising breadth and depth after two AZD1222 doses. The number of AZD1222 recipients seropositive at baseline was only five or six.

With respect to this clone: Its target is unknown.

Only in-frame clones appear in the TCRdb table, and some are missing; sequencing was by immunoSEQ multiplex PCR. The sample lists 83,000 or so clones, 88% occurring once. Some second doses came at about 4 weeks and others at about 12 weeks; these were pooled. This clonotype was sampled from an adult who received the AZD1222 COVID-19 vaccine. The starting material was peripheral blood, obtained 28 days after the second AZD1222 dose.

The CDR3 sequence: CASSQLGGYYEQYF. The CDR3 nucleotides are TGTGCCAGCAGCCAATTAGGCGGATACTACGAGCAGTACTTC. V and J are TRBV3-1 (or the pseudogene TRBV3-2) and TRBJ2-7; D not resolved. CDR1 LGHDT and CDR2 YNNKEL come from the germline V gene (reference sequence). The CDR3 spans 14 residues. Between the trimmed V and J ends, which lost 2 bases and 3 bases, there was a span of 11 bases.